The 31 T cell receptor beta chains reported below all come from one sample, sequenced in a study of regulatory T cells in long-lasting Graves disease. As for time point: newly diagnosed GD, antithyroid drugs for less than 3 months. Making the TCR library involved RNA that had been extracted from PBMCs. Construction of TCR beta libraries relied on iRepertoire HTBI primers and on Arm-PCR targeting CDR3 regions. Each CDR3 protein is one row after TCRdb ran MiXCR on the multiplex PCR reads. The data show 440,000 or so distinct CDR3 sequences, 15% seen once. This sample also appeared in a second study, on T cells in Graves' hyperthyroidism and ophthalmopathy.

The sequencing used peripheral blood mononuclear cells (PBMCs), collected at new diagnosis, from a patient treated with antithyroid drugs. These receptors all stem from a woman in her 30s with Graves disease.

The rearrangement uses TRBV3-1 and TRBJ1-4; D possibly corresponds to TRBD1 (5 bases). The germline V gene encodes CDR1 LGHDT and CDR2 YNNKEL (reference sequence). Trimming shortened V by 6 bases and J by 6 bases, and 14 bases separated the two germline ends. The CDR3 runs to 14 residues. In DNA, the CDR3 is TGTGCCAGCAGGCCCGGGACGGAAGATGAAAAACTGTTTTTT. This gives the protein CASRPGTEDEKLFF.

Concerning this clonotype: A clone one base away is much larger, so this may be a read error. This rearrangement joins TRBV28 to TRBJ1-2; maybe TRBD1 (5 bases). V dropped 5 bases and J dropped 3 bases, with 16 bases sitting between them. The germline CDR1 and CDR2 sequences are MDHEN and SYDVKM. The CDR3 covers 15 residues. CDR3 coding DNA: TGTGCCAGCAGTCGGGGTCAGGGAGGAGACTATGGCTACACCTTC. It yields the protein CASSRGQGGDYGYTF.

The chain is built from TRBV6-2 or TRBV6-3 and TRBJ2-1; D possibly corresponds to TRBD2 (6 bases). Trimming left V 2 bases short and J 6 bases short, with 14 bases between. Germline V gives CDR1 MNHEY, CDR2 SVGEGT. The CDR3 covers 15 residues. Here the CDR3 reads CASSYGAGGTNEQFF. CDR3 nucleotides: TGTGCCAGCAGTTACGGGGCGGGCGGGACCAATGAGCAGTTCTTC.

This clonotype was found a few times. V gene TRBV5-4 combines with J gene TRBJ1-2, with 7 nucleotides matching TRBD1. The CDR3 is 13 amino acids. Per the germline V gene, CDR1 is SGHNT and CDR2 is YYREEE (reference sequence). Trimming at V came to 3 bases and at J to 5 bases, leaving 4 bases not matched to a gene. The CDR3 sequence: CASSWGTAYGYTF. CDR3 coding DNA: TGTGCCAGCAGCTGGGGGACAGCGTATGGCTACACCTTC.

This chain connects TRBV6-5 to TRBJ2-7, with a tentative D call TRBD2 (6 bases). The CDR3 length is 11 residues. The V and J ends lost 2 bases and 7 bases respectively, with 6 bases between them. Germline assignment: CDR1 MNHEY and CDR2 SVGAGI. Written as DNA, the CDR3 is TGTGCCAGCAGTTACCGGGAGGAGCAGTACTTC. This sequence encodes CASSYREEQYF.

This clonotype appeared many times. The CDR3 DNA follows: TGTGCCAGCAGCTTACCTACGGGACTAGCGGGAGGGTCCACAGATACGCAGTATTTT. Its protein product is CASSLPTGLAGGSTDTQYF. The rearrangement uses TRBV11-2 and TRBJ2-3; 16 bases map to TRBD2. The CDR3 extends over 19 amino acids. Per germline, CDR1 SGHAT and CDR2 FQNNGV. Trimming removed 2 bases from V and 2 bases from J; junction bases left unmatched: 7. Using reference TRBV11-2 and TRBJ2-3 for the parts outside the CDR3, the full variable domain is EAGVAQSPRYKIIEKRQSVAFWCNPISGHATLYWYQQILGQGPKLLIQFQNNGVVDDSQLPKDRFSAERLKGVDSTLKIQPAKLEDSAVYLCASSLPTGLAGGSTDTQYFGPGTRLTVL.

This clonotype was counted ten times or more. V and J are TRBV12-3 or TRBV12-4 and TRBJ2-1; 9 bases match TRBD1. The CDR3 totals 21 residues. The V segment lost 4 bases and the J segment 5 bases; nucleotides outside the gene matches: 24. The chain's CDR3 is CASSYLALWGQGRETHNEQFF. Written as DNA, the CDR3 is TGTGCCAGCAGTTATTTGGCTTTGTGGGGACAGGGTAGGGAAACCCACAATGAGCAGTTCTTC.

The V call is TRBV10-3, the J call TRBJ2-7; 7 bases agree with TRBD1. Germline V CDR1 and CDR2: ENHRY, SYGVKD. The J segment lost 7 bases and the V segment lost 6 bases, leaving 21 bases of the junction unmatched. The CDR3 runs 17 residues. The CDR3 sequence: CAIRTRDSGPSTEEQYF. DNA of the CDR3: TGTGCCATCAGAACCCGGGACAGCGGACCATCTACTGAGGAGCAGTACTTC.

A single count supports this clonotype. This chain links TRBV7-3 with TRBJ2-6, with TRBD2 matching 14 bases. Unmatched junction bases numbered 7, after V lost 5 bases and J lost 1 base. The CDR3 has 19 residues. Per the germline V gene, CDR1 is SGHTA and CDR2 is FQGTGA. In nucleotides, the CDR3 is TGTGCCAGCAGCCCAAGACTAGCGGGAGGGGGGTCTGGGGCCAACGTCCTGACTTTC. Protein product: CASSPRLAGGGSGANVLTF.

The chain couples TRBV29-1 to TRBJ2-3; D may be TRBD1 (5 bases). Germline V gene lookup returns CDR1 SQVTM and CDR2 ANQGSEA. The V and J ends lost 6 bases and 3 bases respectively, with 13 bases between them. The CDR3 is 13 residues long. The CDR3 sequence: CSVPGFRTDTQYF. CDR3 DNA: TGCAGCGTCCCAGGGTTTCGTACAGATACGCAGTATTTT.

This clonotype was seen many times. The chain links TRBV29-1 to TRBJ2-7, with D perhaps being TRBD1 or TRBD2 (5 bases each). The V end was cut by 4 bases, the J end by 6 bases, with 13 bases between. The CDR3 runs 12 residues. CDR1 is SQVTM, CDR2 ANQGSEA, per germline. The CDR3 here is CSVGPGSAEQYF. DNA for the CDR3: TGCAGCGTTGGCCCAGGGAGCGCCGAGCAGTACTTC.

CDR3 DNA sequence: TGTGCCACCAGTGATCCAACTGGGACTAGCGGGAGAGGGGAGAGCACAGATACGCAGTATTTT. This codes for CATSDPTGTSGRGESTDTQYF. V and J are TRBV24-1 and TRBJ2-3; TRBD2 aligns across 14 bases. CDR1 and CDR2 (germline): KGHDR, SFDVKD. The J segment lost 0 bases and the V segment lost 3 bases, leaving 13 bases of the junction unmatched. CDR3 length: 21 residues.

Ten or more counts support this clonotype. The chain combines TRBV2 with TRBJ2-5, with D maybe TRBD2 (6 bases). V was trimmed by 6 bases and J by 0 bases, leaving 11 bases between them. The CDR3 is 14 amino acids. Germline V CDR1 and CDR2: SNHLY, FYNNEI. As DNA, the CDR3 is TGTGCCAGCAGCAAGGACTACAACCAAGAGACCCAGTACTTC. Amino acids: CASSKDYNQETQYF.

This clonotype was detected ten times or more. This chain joins TRBV11-3 and TRBJ2-2; TRBD2 aligns across 8 bases. Germline assignment: CDR1 SGHNT and CDR2 YENEEA. There are 18 residues in the CDR3. V was clipped by 3 bases and J by 3 bases; unmatched bases: 12. The chain's CDR3 is CASSFRAGVVSDTGELFF. In nucleotides, the CDR3 is TGTGCCAGCAGCTTCCGAGCGGGAGTAGTTTCGGACACCGGGGAGCTGTTTTTT.

In its sample, this clonotype was seen many times. The chain carries TRBV27 and TRBJ2-7, with D possibly being TRBD1 (6 bases). CDR3 size: 14 residues. The V end lost 2 bases, the J end lost 6 bases, and 14 bases lay between the germline ends. Germline V lookup: CDR1 MNHEY, CDR2 SMNVEV (reference sequence). CDR3 nucleotide sequence: TGTGCCAGCAGTTTAAGTGCCAGGGGCGGCGAGCAGTACTTC. As protein: CASSLSARGGEQYF.

The gene calls are TRBV6-1 and TRBJ1-1; D might be TRBD1 (6 bases). This CDR3 contains 15 residues. Deletions cut 5 bases from V and 6 bases from J, with 19 bases between. CDR1 MNHNS and CDR2 SASEGT come from the germline V gene. The CDR3 coding sequence is TGTGCCAGCAGTAAACGACAGGCGGTGACAGCTGAAGCTTTCTTT. The encoded protein is CASSKRQAVTAEAFF.

This clonotype was seen repeatedly, ten times or more. The chain uses TRBV28 and TRBJ1-4, with D perhaps TRBD1 (5 bases). This CDR3 spans 14 amino acids. Looked up from germline, CDR1 is MDHEN and CDR2 is SYDVKM. Between the trimmed V and J ends, which lost 1 base and 7 bases, there was a span of 10 bases. CDR3 in amino acids: CASSLFRVGEKLFF. CDR3 nucleotide sequence: TGTGCCAGCAGTTTATTCAGGGTCGGTGAAAAACTGTTTTTT.

This clonotype showed up many times. V and J are TRBV15 and TRBJ2-7; 9 bases match TRBD1. V lost 3 bases to trimming and J lost 3 bases; unmatched junction nucleotides: 6. The CDR3 loop spans 15 amino acids. Germline CDR1 and CDR2: LNHNV and YYDKDF (reference sequence). The CDR3 sequence: CATSRSRDRVYEQYF. DNA of the CDR3: TGTGCCACCAGCAGGAGCCGGGACAGGGTCTACGAGCAGTACTTC.

The V and J genes are TRBV7-9 and TRBJ2-1; D remains unclear. Per the germline V gene, CDR1 is SEHNR and CDR2 is FQNEAQ (reference sequence). There are 16 residues in the CDR3. V shed 3 bases and J shed 2 bases, with 14 bases lying between them. This CDR3 is CASSLGNTAAYNEQFF. Written as DNA, the CDR3 is TGTGCCAGCAGCTTGGGGAACACCGCTGCCTACAATGAGCAGTTCTTC.

This clonotype was seen at least ten times. This chain connects TRBV29-1 to TRBJ2-1, with 7 bases aligning to TRBD1. J was trimmed by 0 bases and V by 0 bases; bases with no gene match: 11. CDR1 and CDR2 from the germline V gene are SQVTM and ANQGSEA. The CDR3 has 18 amino acids. CDR3 bases: TGCAGCGTTGAAGATCTTCTAGGGGGCTGGAGCTCCTACAATGAGCAGTTCTTC. Translating gives CSVEDLLGGWSSYNEQFF.

In its sample, this clonotype was seen many times. This chain links TRBV12-5 with TRBJ2-1, with 13 bases fitting TRBD2. Germline trimming cut 6 bases from V and 4 bases from J; bases unmatched to any gene: 3. In germline, CDR1 is LGHNT, CDR2 FRNRAP. This CDR3 region has 15 residues. The CDR3 sequence: CASGGLAGTYNEQFF. The CDR3, as DNA: TGTGCTAGTGGGGGACTAGCGGGAACTTACAATGAGCAGTTCTTC.

This clonotype was observed a single time. This chain links TRBV5-1 with TRBJ2-7; weak D call: TRBD1 (6 bases). The length of the CDR3 is 14 residues. Looked up from germline, CDR1 is SGHRS and CDR2 is YFSETQ. Trimming pared 4 bases from V and 2 bases from J, leaving 13 bases between. CDR3 sequence: CASSPDQGTYEQYF. The CDR3 DNA reads as TGCGCCAGCAGCCCAGACCAGGGGACCTACGAGCAGTACTTC.

This clonotype was observed at least ten times. Here the CDR3 reads CASSERGHSNQPQHF. In nucleotides, the CDR3 is TGTGCCAGCAGCGAAAGGGGTCATAGCAATCAGCCCCAGCATTTT. V and J are TRBV3-1 and TRBJ1-5, with a weak D call TRBD1 (5 bases). CDR1 and CDR2 (germline): LGHDT, YNNKEL (reference sequence). CDR3 length equals 15 residues. The ends were cut back, 5 bases at V and 0 bases at J, with 11 bases in the middle. The whole variable domain, remainder taken from reference TRBV3-1 and TRBJ1-5, is DTAVSQTPKYLVTQMGNDKSIKCEQNLGHDTMYWYKQDSKKFLKIMFSYNNKELIINETVPNRFSPKSPDKAHLNLHINSLELGDSAVYFCASSERGHSNQPQHFGDGTRLSIL.

This clonotype was seen a few times. The chain recombines TRBV6-1 with TRBJ1-5; 7 bases map to TRBD1. CDR1 MNHNS and CDR2 SASEGT come from the germline V gene. Trimming took 8 bases from V and 6 from J; bases not matched to a gene: 10. The CDR3 loop spans 14 amino acids. CDR3 in amino acids: CASYSGGTAQPQHF. The CDR3 coding sequence is TGTGCCAGCTATTCAGGGGGGACTGCTCAGCCCCAGCATTTT.

This clonotype showed up many times. The rearrangement joins TRBV24-1 to TRBJ2-3; 13 bases are a match to TRBD2. CDR1 is KGHDR and CDR2 is SFDVKD in the germline V gene. The CDR3 covers 19 residues. Trimming at V came to 2 bases and at J to 1 base, leaving 8 bases not matched to a gene. CDR3 sequence: CATSDSPGLAGVGTDTQYF. Written as DNA, the CDR3 is TGTGCCACCAGTGATTCCCCCGGACTAGCGGGAGTCGGCACAGATACGCAGTATTTT.

This clonotype was recorded many times. This chain joins TRBV10-3 and TRBJ1-1, with 9 bases matching TRBD1. Germline loops: CDR1 ENHRY, CDR2 SYGVKD. The CDR3 has 14 residues. V shed 10 bases and J 5 bases; nucleotides not matched to a gene: 11. The CDR3 region has the DNA TGTGCCAGCCTACAGGGACAGGGAGTGACTGAAGCTTTCTTT. Protein: CASLQGQGVTEAFF.

In this sample, this clonotype turned up many times. The gene calls are TRBV6-1 and TRBJ2-1; 14 bases match TRBD2. Trimming took 4 bases from V and 10 from J; bases not matched to a gene: 12. Germline V CDR1 and CDR2: MNHNS, SASEGT. The CDR3 extends over 17 amino acids. The CDR3 DNA reads TGTGCCAGCAGTGCAGTATCGGGACTAGCGGGAGCAACGGAGCAGTTCTTC. Encoded protein: CASSAVSGLAGATEQFF.

Remarks on this clonotype: The junction and the germline gene differ at one end; a read error may be behind it. The chain combines TRBV30 with TRBJ2-7, with a possible D match to TRBD2 (6 bases). CDR3 length: 13 amino acids. Per the germline V gene, CDR1 is GTSNPN and CDR2 is SVGIG (reference sequence). The CDR3 here is CAWRVLGLGGQYF. The CDR3 nucleotides read TGTGCCTGGCGTGTACTGGGACTGGGCGGGCAGTACTTC.

This rearrangement joins TRBV12-3 or TRBV12-4 to TRBJ2-2, with D possibly matching TRBD2 (5 bases). V shed 5 bases and J shed 7 bases, with 14 bases lying between them. The CDR3 covers 14 residues. This CDR3 reads CASSAGQRIGELFF. The CDR3 DNA sequence: TGTGCCAGCAGTGCGGGTCAACGGATCGGGGAGCTGTTTTTT.

This clonotype was seen repeatedly, ten times or more. The chain joins TRBV30 to TRBJ1-1; D is ambiguous. Germline V gives CDR1 GTSNPN, CDR2 SVGIG (reference sequence). The V gene lost 0 bases and the J gene lost 2 bases, with 4 bases spanning the gap. The CDR3 extends over 12 amino acids. The CDR3 sequence is CAWSVSNTEAFF. The CDR3 DNA reads as TGTGCCTGGAGTGTCTCCAACACTGAAGCTTTCTTT.

This clonotype was counted ten times or more. The chain employs TRBV5-1 and TRBJ2-3, with 10 bases matching TRBD2. Germline CDR1 SGHRS, CDR2 YFSETQ. This CDR3 has 19 amino acids. Trimming at V came to 3 bases and at J to 5 bases, leaving 18 bases not matched to a gene. The CDR3 protein is CASSSIGSGRAPSGDTQYF. CDR3 DNA: TGCGCCAGCAGCTCGATCGGGAGCGGGAGGGCTCCGAGTGGAGATACGCAGTATTTT.